Each of the 7 T cell receptor beta chains below was sequenced from the same sample in a study of graft-versus-host responses after intestinal transplantation. These receptors have no known antigen. TCRdb's table, derived via immunoSEQ multiplex PCR, lists solely in-frame clones and lacks some. Of 90,000 to 130,000 clones in the sample, over 85% are singletons; the top ten hold 0.45% to 0.65%. Sequencing was performed on unstimulated CD8+ T cells sorted from spleen or lymph node cells, taken before intestinal transplant. Receptors were obtained from a human donor who received an intestinal transplant.

The chain couples TRBV11-2 to TRBJ2-7; either TRBD1 or TRBD2 may supply D (5 bases each). V lost 4 bases and J 5 bases, leaving 21 bases between the germline ends. Germline CDR1 reads SGHAT; CDR2 reads FQNNGV. The CDR3 is made up of 16 amino acids. The CDR3 DNA follows: TGTGCCAGCAGCTCCCCCTCGAGGGTTCCGGGGCACGAGCAGTACTTC. Protein sequence: CASSSPSRVPGHEQYF.

This chain connects TRBV7-6 to TRBJ2-1, with a possible D match to TRBD2 (6 bases). The germline V gene has CDR1 SGHVS and CDR2 FNYEAQ. This CDR3 contains 15 residues. Deletions cut 4 bases from V and 2 bases from J, with 12 bases between. CDR3 sequence: CASSWGVLAYNEQFF. The CDR3 DNA follows: TGTGCCAGCAGCTGGGGGGTCCTAGCCTACAATGAGCAGTTCTTC.

V and J are TRBV27 and TRBJ2-1, with 10 bases aligning to TRBD2. Per the germline V gene, CDR1 is MNHEY and CDR2 is SMNVEV (reference sequence). This CDR3 has 14 amino acids. The junction had 5 bases not matched to a gene; V was cut back by 5 bases and J by 7 bases. The chain's CDR3 is CASSLAGVRNEQFF. CDR3 in DNA: TGTGCCAGCAGTCTAGCGGGAGTGAGGAATGAGCAGTTCTTC.

The chain carries TRBV7-8 and TRBJ2-7, with D uncertain. Trimming removed 4 bases from V and 0 bases from J, with 7 bases in between. Germline CDR1 and CDR2: SGHVS and FQNEAQ. This CDR3 comprises 13 residues. The CDR3 sequence: CASSSRSSYEQYF. The CDR3 DNA sequence: TGTGCCAGCAGCTCGAGATCCTCCTACGAGCAGTACTTC. The whole variable domain, filled in from reference TRBV7-8 and TRBJ2-7, reads GAGVSQSPRYKVAKRGQDVALRCDPISGHVSLFWYQQALGQGPEFLTYFQNEAQLDKSGLPSDRFFAERPEGSVSTLKIQRTQQEDSAVYLCASSSRSSYEQYFGPGTRLTVT.

The V and J genes are TRBV7-9 and TRBJ1-1, with a weak D call TRBD1 (6 bases). The V end was cut by 6 bases, the J end by 2 bases, with 10 bases between. The germline V gene encodes CDR1 SEHNR and CDR2 FQNEAQ (reference sequence). The CDR3 totals 13 residues. The CDR3 protein is CASSWTVNTEAFF. The DNA of the CDR3 is TGTGCCAGCAGTTGGACAGTTAACACTGAAGCTTTCTTT.

The chain combines TRBV7-9 with TRBJ2-7, with D possibly being TRBD2 (5 bases). CDR1 is SEHNR and CDR2 is FQNEAQ in the germline V gene (reference sequence). V was clipped by 0 bases and J by 3 bases, with 6 bases between them. The CDR3 runs to 13 residues. This CDR3 is CASSLAGDYEQYF. The CDR3 DNA reads as TGTGCCAGCAGCTTAGCGGGAGACTACGAGCAGTACTTC.

This chain links TRBV6-1 with TRBJ2-7; 16 positions match TRBD2. Germline trimming cut 11 bases from V and 5 bases from J; bases unmatched to any gene: 6. Germline values: CDR1 MNHNS, CDR2 SASEGT. This CDR3 region has 14 residues. CDR3 bases: TGTGCCTTAGGGACTAGCGGGGGGGTCCACGAGCAGTACTTC. It translates to CALGTSGGVHEQYF.